This TCR beta chain derives from a study of blood T cell repertoires in COVID-19. Study-wide background: Whether acute or convalescent, the COVID-19 samples came from the United States, Italy and Spain.

The CDR3 extends over 15 amino acids. The germline V gene encodes CDR1 SGHRS and CDR2 YFSETQ. The germline V and J ends were trimmed by 1 base and 0 bases, with 7 bases remaining between them. Per the authors' pipeline: For nucleated cells, counts were estimated from reference gene primer amplification. Clones were read by immunoSEQ multiplex PCR, and TCRdb kept only the in-frame ones, dropping some. V, J and clone size reflect that table, while D and trimming were determined from the DNA. Here the sample spans roughly 300,000 clones, less than 90% being singletons. A Seattle source enrolled patients during active infection and followed them longitudinally.

V gene TRBV5-1 combines with J gene TRBJ2-2, with no clear D. Material for sequencing was peripheral blood. This clonotype was sampled from a woman aged 25 to 39 with COVID-19, enrolled during active disease. CDR3 in amino acids: CASSLLQANTGELFF. CDR3 DNA sequence: TGCGCCAGCAGCTTGCTGCAGGCGAACACCGGGGAGCTGTTTTTT. The full variable domain, rest sourced from reference TRBV5-1 and TRBJ2-2, is KAGVTQTPRYLIKTRGQQVTLSCSPISGHRSVSWYQQTPGQGLQFLFEYFSETQRNKGNFPGRFSGRQFSNSRSEMNVSTLELGDSALYLCASSLLQANTGELFFGEGSRLTVL.